The next 17 T cell receptor beta chains were all read from a single sample in a study of identifying expanded T cells in peripheral blood. Produced via immunoSEQ multiplex PCR; TCRdb's table is partial and in-frame only. The repertoire holds 100,000 to 150,000 clones, with roughly 84% as singletons. Input material: blood. Receptor source: a person aged 18-69 years in good health.

The chain has TRBV7-6 and TRBJ1-1; weak D call: TRBD1 (5 bases). The germline V gene encodes CDR1 SGHVS and CDR2 FNYEAQ. The CDR3 runs to 16 residues. The V and J ends lost 5 bases and 2 bases respectively, with 18 bases between them. CDR3 nucleotides: TGTGCCAGCAGCGTCCTAACAGGCATAATCAACACTGAAGCTTTCTTT. Translating it yields CASSVLTGIINTEAFF. The whole variable domain, remainder taken from reference TRBV7-6 and TRBJ1-1, is GAGVSQSPRYKVTKRGQDVALRCDPISGHVSLYWYRQALGQGPEFLTYFNYEAQQDKSGLPNDRFSAERPEGSISTLTIQRTEQRDSAMYRCASSVLTGIINTEAFFGQGTRLTVV.

The rearrangement joins TRBV5-1 to TRBJ2-7; D not certain. In germline, CDR1 is SGHRS, CDR2 YFSETQ. The V end was cut by 0 bases, the J end by 4 bases, with 17 bases between. CDR3 length: 16 residues. The DNA of the CDR3 is TGCGCCAGCAGCTTGGACTACGGAGCTGGGAAATACGAGCAGTACTTC. This codes for CASSLDYGAGKYEQYF.

The V call is TRBV5-6, the J call TRBJ1-3, with TRBD1 identical over 7 bases. V dropped 3 bases and J dropped 5; count of bases not matched to a gene: 8. Germline V gene lookup returns CDR1 SGHDT and CDR2 YYEEEE. The length of the CDR3 is 15 residues. For the CDR3, the DNA is TGTGCCAGCAGCTGGGGACAGAGTACTAGAAACACCATATATTTT. The encoded protein is CASSWGQSTRNTIYF.

The rearrangement joins TRBV19 to TRBJ1-3; TRBD1 agrees at 7 bases. Losses at the gene ends were 10 bases for V and 4 bases for J; bases not matched to a gene: 10. Germline-derived CDR1 and CDR2 are LNHDA and SQIVND (reference sequence). This CDR3 is 14 amino acids long. The CDR3 DNA follows: TGTGCCACCTCAGGGGGAATATCCGGAAACACCATATATTTT. Protein product: CATSGGISGNTIYF.

The gene calls are TRBV4-1 and TRBJ1-3, with a possible D match to TRBD1 (5 bases). Trimming removed 2 bases from V and 4 bases from J, with 9 bases in between. The CDR3 is made up of 14 amino acids. CDR1 MGHRA and CDR2 YSYEKL come from the germline V gene. CDR3 amino acids: CASSQPGFGNTIYF. The CDR3 DNA sequence: TGCGCCAGCAGCCAACCAGGGTTCGGAAACACCATATATTTT.

J is TRBJ1-3 and V is TRBV7-6, with D unresolved. In germline, CDR1 is SGHVS, CDR2 FNYEAQ. Trimming removed 2 bases at V and 8 bases at J, with 13 bases between. This CDR3 spans 14 amino acids. CDR3 DNA sequence: TGTGCCAGCAGCTTATTTGGCAGCGGTGACACCATATATTTT. Its translation: CASSLFGSGDTIYF.

This chain uses TRBV5-6 with TRBJ1-5; no definite D call. V shed 1 base and J shed 4 bases, with 9 bases lying between them. The CDR3 loop spans 14 amino acids. Germline CDR1 SGHDT, CDR2 YYEEEE. CDR3 DNA sequence: TGTGCCAGCAGCTTGCGCAGTCGGAATCAGCCCCAGCATTTT. It translates to CASSLRSRNQPQHF.

The V call is TRBV5-1, the J call TRBJ2-5; D is ambiguous. Germline assignment: CDR1 SGHRS and CDR2 YFSETQ. Trimming removed 0 bases at V and 1 base at J, with 7 bases between. This CDR3 has 14 amino acids. CDR3 region: CASSLVSGQETQYF. The CDR3 DNA reads TGCGCCAGCAGCTTGGTTTCAGGCCAAGAGACCCAGTACTTC.

This chain uses TRBV9 with TRBJ2-1; 10 bases map to TRBD2. Per germline, CDR1 SGDLS and CDR2 YYNGEE. After removal of 4 bases from V and 5 bases from J, the junction contained 6 bases not matched to a gene. The CDR3 loop spans 15 amino acids. The CDR3 sequence: CASSSGTSENNEQFF. The CDR3, as DNA: TGTGCCAGCAGCTCCGGGACTAGCGAAAACAATGAGCAGTTCTTC.

The chain is built from TRBV6-1 and TRBJ2-6; D ambiguous. Germline loops: CDR1 MNHNS, CDR2 SASEGT. Trimming removed 4 bases at V and 0 bases at J, with 7 bases between. The CDR3 consists of 15 residues. The CDR3 spells CASSAVSSGANVLTF. DNA of the CDR3: TGTGCCAGCAGTGCCGTCAGCTCTGGGGCCAACGTCCTGACTTTC.

The J gene is TRBJ1-1, the V gene TRBV6-5; D not resolved. CDR1 is MNHEY and CDR2 is SVGAGI in the germline V gene. The CDR3 loop spans 14 amino acids. V was pared by 1 base and J by 5 bases, with 11 bases between. The CDR3 DNA reads TGTGCCAGCAGTTACTTATCCGGGGTGACTGAAGCTTTCTTT. It translates to CASSYLSGVTEAFF.

The chain combines TRBV9 with TRBJ1-5; D remains unclear. Germline V gives CDR1 SGDLS, CDR2 YYNGEE. CDR3 length: 15 residues. Deletions cut 4 bases from V and 3 bases from J, with 14 bases between. CDR3 protein: CASSTHPGTNQPQHF. In DNA form, the CDR3 reads TGTGCCAGCAGCACCCACCCGGGTACCAATCAGCCCCAGCATTTT.

The genes are TRBV9 and TRBJ2-1; TRBD1 agrees at 7 bases. Germline CDR1 reads SGDLS; CDR2 reads YYNGEE. The junction had 6 bases not matched to a gene; V was cut back by 0 bases and J by 6 bases. The CDR3 runs 15 residues. Written as DNA, the CDR3 is TGTGCCAGCAGCGTAGCTGAGGGGGCCCCCAATGAGCAGTTCTTC. This sequence encodes CASSVAEGAPNEQFF.

The chain employs TRBV6-1 and TRBJ2-5; weak D call: TRBD1 (5 bases). From germline, CDR1 is MNHNS and CDR2 SASEGT. V was cut by 7 bases and J by 4 bases, with 13 bases left in between. This CDR3 contains 13 residues. CDR3 sequence (DNA): TGTGCCAGCACAAATCCAGGGATAGAGACCCAGTACTTC. As protein: CASTNPGIETQYF.

The chain is built from TRBV6-5 and TRBJ2-5; D possibly corresponds to TRBD2 (6 bases). The germline CDR1 and CDR2 sequences are MNHEY and SVGAGI. This CDR3 region has 15 residues. Trimming removed 6 bases from V and 3 bases from J, with 17 bases in between. The CDR3 is CASRSRARREETQYF. CDR3 bases: TGTGCCAGCAGGTCGAGGGCCCGGAGGGAAGAGACCCAGTACTTC.

This chain uses TRBV9 with TRBJ1-2; TRBD1 might be the D (5 bases). This CDR3 is built from 15 residues. V shed 0 bases and J shed 5 bases, with 14 bases lying between them. Germline V gene sequence: CDR1 SGDLS, CDR2 YYNGEE. CDR3 protein: CASSVGERGPYGYTF. The DNA for the CDR3 is TGTGCCAGCAGCGTAGGGGAAAGGGGCCCTTATGGCTACACCTTC.

The rearrangement links TRBV2 to TRBJ2-7, with D unclear. The germline gives CDR1 SNHLY, CDR2 FYNNEI. Trimming left V 2 bases short and J 2 bases short, with 10 bases between. There are 14 residues in the CDR3. In nucleotides, the CDR3 is TGTGCCAGCAGTGAAAACGGCAAACCCTACGAGCAGTACTTC. Amino acids: CASSENGKPYEQYF.